This TCR beta chain originates from a study of T-cell reconstitution after alpha-beta-depleted transplantation in children. Trimming cost V 10 bases and J 4 bases, with 10 bases left between them. Germline V lookup: CDR1 MNHEY, CDR2 SMNVEV (reference sequence). The CDR3 spans 11 residues. Unique molecular identifiers were incorporated when the TCRbeta library was constructed. TCRdb fed the PCR reads into MiXCR, producing one record per CDR3 protein. Found here are 450,000 to 600,000 distinct CDR3 sequences, around 20% of them singletons; the top ten hold 3.3%. This chain connects TRBV27 to TRBJ2-5; D gene ambiguous. The clonotype comes from a human donor who donated a stem cell graft to a child with acute lymphoblastic leukemia. The source was PBMCs from the stem cell graft donor, collected from the stem cell graft. The DNA of the CDR3 is TGTGCCACCAAGTTAAGAGAGACCCAGTACTTC. Amino acid sequence: CATKLRETQYF.